This T cell receptor (beta chain) was profiled in a study of a mutant IDH1 vaccine in newly diagnosed glioma. Comment on this clone: No antigen is known for it.

Overall study results and limits: Pseudoprogression seemingly bore no relation to changes in top peripheral T cell clonotypes.

Profiling relied on immunoSEQ multiplex PCR, and the TCRdb table lists in-frame clones only, not all of them. The sample yields approximately 38,000 clones, 70% to 90% seen once. Trimming took off 5 bases at V and 3 bases at J, with 9 bases between the two ends. The CDR3 contains 13 residues. Germline V gene data show CDR1 as SGHTA and CDR2 as FQGTGA. The time point denotes: week 5, during vaccination. Vaccinated patients received 300 ug of mutant IDH1 20-mer peptide per dose, with topical imiquimod. Donors' newly diagnosed IDH1-mutant WHO grade 3 or 4 astrocytomas lacked nuclear ATRX. The source was PBMCs, collected from a glioma patient whose treatment included an IDH1 peptide vaccine. This chain connects TRBV7-3 to TRBJ2-3, with a weak D call TRBD1 (5 bases). This TCR was sampled from a man aged 35 to 55 with glioma. CDR3 region: CASSQGATDTQYF. In nucleotides, the CDR3 is TGTGCCAGCAGCCAAGGGGCAACAGATACGCAGTATTTT.